This section outlines one T cell receptor beta chain sequence together with its context. Antigen specificity is unknown. With 1 base removed from V and 0 bases from J, the gap between germline ends came to 9 bases. The CDR3 is made up of 15 amino acids. CDR1 and CDR2 (germline): LNHDA, SQIVND (reference sequence). The PCR was carried out with 60 Vbeta primers and 13 Jbeta primers. Method: immunoSEQ multiplex PCR; TCRdb's copy keeps in-frame clones and lacks some. The table records more than 80,000 clones, about 70% of them present only once. This record comes from a study of cytomegalovirus exposure and HLA in healthy donors. Regarding the study as a whole: There were reportedly fewer N-insertions in an Asian-associated ancestry cluster than the roughly 670-donor mean, in a later analysis.

The TCR was taken from a boy younger than 18 in good health and CMV-seronegative. What was sequenced was PBMCs. The chain combines TRBV19 with TRBJ1-1; D is uncertain. In DNA form, the CDR3 reads TGTGCCAGTAGTATAGGAGAGCGATTGAACACTGAAGCTTTCTTT. This encodes CASSIGERLNTEAFF.